This T cell receptor beta chain was retrieved from a study of shared clonotypes between healthy human individuals. CDR3 length: 13 residues. Germline V gene data show CDR1 as MRHNA and CDR2 as SNTAGT. V was cut by 0 bases and J by 8 bases, with 10 bases left in between. Libraries were prepared by immunoSEQ multiplex PCR; TCRdb keeps only in-frame clonotypes and omits some of them. The sample shows fewer than 400,000 clones, around 67% of them seen only once. The TCR was taken from a man aged 30 to 39 in good health. The sequenced sample was memory CD4+ T cells sorted from blood. Subset denoted: CD45RA-negative fraction. V gene TRBV6-4 combines with J gene TRBJ1-2; unclear D gene. The DNA of the CDR3 is TGTGCCAGCAGTGACTCCGGGGAACGCGGCTACACCTTC. Protein sequence: CASSDSGERGYTF.